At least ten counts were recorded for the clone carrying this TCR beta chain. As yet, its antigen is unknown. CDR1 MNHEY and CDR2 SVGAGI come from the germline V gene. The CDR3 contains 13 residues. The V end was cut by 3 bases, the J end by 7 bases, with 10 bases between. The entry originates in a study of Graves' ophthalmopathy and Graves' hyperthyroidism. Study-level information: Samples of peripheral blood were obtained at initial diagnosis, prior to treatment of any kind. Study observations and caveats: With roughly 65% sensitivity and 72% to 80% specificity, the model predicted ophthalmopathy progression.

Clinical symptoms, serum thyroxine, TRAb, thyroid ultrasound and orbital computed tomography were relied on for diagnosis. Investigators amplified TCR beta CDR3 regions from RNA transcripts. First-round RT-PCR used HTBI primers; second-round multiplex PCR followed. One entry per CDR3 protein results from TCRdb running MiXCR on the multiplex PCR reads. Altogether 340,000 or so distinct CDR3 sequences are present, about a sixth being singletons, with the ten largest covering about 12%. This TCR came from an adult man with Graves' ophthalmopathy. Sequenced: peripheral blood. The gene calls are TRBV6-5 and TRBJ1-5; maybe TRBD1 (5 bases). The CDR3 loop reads CASSYGGSQPQHF. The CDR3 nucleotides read TGTGCCAGCAGTTATGGGGGAAGCCAGCCCCAGCATTTT.